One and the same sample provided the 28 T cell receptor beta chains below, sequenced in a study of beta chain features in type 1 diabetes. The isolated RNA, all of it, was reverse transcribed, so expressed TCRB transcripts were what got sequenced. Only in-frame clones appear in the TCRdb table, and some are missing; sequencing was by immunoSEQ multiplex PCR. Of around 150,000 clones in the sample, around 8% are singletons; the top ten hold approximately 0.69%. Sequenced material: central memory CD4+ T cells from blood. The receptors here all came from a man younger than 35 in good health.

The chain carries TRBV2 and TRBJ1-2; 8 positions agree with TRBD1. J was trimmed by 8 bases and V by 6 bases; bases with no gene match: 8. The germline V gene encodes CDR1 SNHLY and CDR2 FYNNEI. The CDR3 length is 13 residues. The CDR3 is CASRQGQGQGYTF. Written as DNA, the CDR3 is TGTGCCAGCAGACAAGGACAGGGTCAGGGCTACACCTTC. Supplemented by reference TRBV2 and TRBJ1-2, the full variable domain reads EPEVTQTPSHQVTQMGQEVILRCVPISNHLYFYWYRQILGQKVEFLVSFYNNEISEKSEIFDDQFSVERPDGSNFTLKIRSTKLEDSAMYFCASRQGQGQGYTFGSGTRLTVV.

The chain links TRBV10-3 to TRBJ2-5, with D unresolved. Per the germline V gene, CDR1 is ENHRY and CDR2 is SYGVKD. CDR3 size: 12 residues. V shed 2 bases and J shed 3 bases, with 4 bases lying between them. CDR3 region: CAISEVEETQYF. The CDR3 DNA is TGTGCCATCAGTGAGGTCGAAGAGACCCAGTACTTC.

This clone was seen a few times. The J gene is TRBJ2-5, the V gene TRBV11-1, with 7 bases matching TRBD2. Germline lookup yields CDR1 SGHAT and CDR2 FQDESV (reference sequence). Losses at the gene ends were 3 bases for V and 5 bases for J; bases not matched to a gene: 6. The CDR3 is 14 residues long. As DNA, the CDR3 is TGTGCCAGCAGCTTGAGCGGGGTAACCGAGACCCAGTACTTC. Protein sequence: CASSLSGVTETQYF.

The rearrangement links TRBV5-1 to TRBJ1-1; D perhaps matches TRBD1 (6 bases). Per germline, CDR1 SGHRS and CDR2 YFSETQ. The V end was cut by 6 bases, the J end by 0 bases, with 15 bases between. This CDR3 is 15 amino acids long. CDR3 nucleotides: TGCGCCAGCAATCACGCACAGGGAATGAACACTGAAGCTTTCTTT. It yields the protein CASNHAQGMNTEAFF. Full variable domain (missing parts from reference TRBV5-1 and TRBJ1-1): KAGVTQTPRYLIKTRGQQVTLSCSPISGHRSVSWYQQTPGQGLQFLFEYFSETQRNKGNFPGRFSGRQFSNSRSEMNVSTLELGDSALYLCASNHAQGMNTEAFFGQGTRLTVV.

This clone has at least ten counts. The chain's CDR3 is CATSRDQGVTQYF. In nucleotides, the CDR3 is TGTGCCACCTCGCGGGACCAAGGTGTGACCCAGTACTTC. The rearrangement uses TRBV15 and TRBJ2-5, with a tentative D call TRBD2 (6 bases). The CDR3 loop spans 13 amino acids. Deletions cut 8 bases from V and 7 bases from J, with 17 bases between. CDR1 and CDR2 (germline): LNHNV, YYDKDF (reference sequence).

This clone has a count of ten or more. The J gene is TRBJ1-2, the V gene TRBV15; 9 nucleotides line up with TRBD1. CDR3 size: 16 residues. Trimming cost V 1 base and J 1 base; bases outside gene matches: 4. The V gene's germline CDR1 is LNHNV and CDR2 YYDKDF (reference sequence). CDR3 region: CATSRATGGYNYGYTF. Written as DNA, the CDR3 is TGTGCCACCAGCAGAGCGACAGGGGGGTATAACTATGGCTACACCTTC.

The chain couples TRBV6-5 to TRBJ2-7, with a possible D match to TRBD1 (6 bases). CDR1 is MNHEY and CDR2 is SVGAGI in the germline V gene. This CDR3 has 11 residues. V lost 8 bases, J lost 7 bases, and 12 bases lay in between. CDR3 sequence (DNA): TGTGCCAGCGCAGGGGAAGGGGAGCAGTACTTC. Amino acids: CASAGEGEQYF.

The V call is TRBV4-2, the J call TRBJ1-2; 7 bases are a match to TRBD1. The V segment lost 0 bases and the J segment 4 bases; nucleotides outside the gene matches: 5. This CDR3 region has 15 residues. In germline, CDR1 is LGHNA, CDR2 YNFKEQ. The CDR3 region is CASSQDEGQTYGYTF. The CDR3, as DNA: TGTGCCAGCAGCCAAGACGAGGGACAGACCTATGGCTACACCTTC.

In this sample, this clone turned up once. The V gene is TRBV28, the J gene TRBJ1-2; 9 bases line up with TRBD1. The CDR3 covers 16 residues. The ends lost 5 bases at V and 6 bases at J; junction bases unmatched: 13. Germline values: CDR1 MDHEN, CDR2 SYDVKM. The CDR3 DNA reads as TGTGCCAGCAGTACAGGGACAGGGAGTTATACTCATGGCTACACCTTC. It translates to CASSTGTGSYTHGYTF.

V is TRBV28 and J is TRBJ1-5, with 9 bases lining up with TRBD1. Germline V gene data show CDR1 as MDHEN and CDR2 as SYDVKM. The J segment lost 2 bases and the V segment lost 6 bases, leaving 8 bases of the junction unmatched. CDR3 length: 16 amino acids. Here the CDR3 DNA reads TGTGCCAGCAGCCTGATCACAGGGGGCCGCAATCAGCCCCAGCATTTT. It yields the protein CASSLITGGRNQPQHF.

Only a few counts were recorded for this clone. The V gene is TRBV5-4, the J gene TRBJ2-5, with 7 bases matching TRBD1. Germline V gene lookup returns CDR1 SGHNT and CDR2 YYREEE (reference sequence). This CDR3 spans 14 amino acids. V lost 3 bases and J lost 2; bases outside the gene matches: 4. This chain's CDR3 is CASSYGTEQETQYF. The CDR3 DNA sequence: TGTGCCAGCAGCTACGGGACAGAACAAGAGACCCAGTACTTC.

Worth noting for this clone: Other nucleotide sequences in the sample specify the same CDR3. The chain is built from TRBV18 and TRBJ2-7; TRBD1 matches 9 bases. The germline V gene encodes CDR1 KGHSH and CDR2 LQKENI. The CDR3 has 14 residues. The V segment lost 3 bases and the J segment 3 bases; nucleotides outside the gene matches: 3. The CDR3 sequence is CASSPGQGSYEQYF. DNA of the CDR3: TGTGCCAGCTCACCCGGACAGGGGAGCTACGAGCAGTACTTC.

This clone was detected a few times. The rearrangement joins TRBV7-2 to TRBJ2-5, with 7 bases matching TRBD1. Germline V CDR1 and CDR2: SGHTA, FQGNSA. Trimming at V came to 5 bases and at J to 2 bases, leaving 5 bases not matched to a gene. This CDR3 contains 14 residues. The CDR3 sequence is CASSAGTVQETQYF. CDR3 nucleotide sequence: TGTGCCAGCAGCGCCGGGACAGTTCAAGAGACCCAGTACTTC.

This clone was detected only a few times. CDR3 amino acids: CAWRDGDNQPQHF. The CDR3 DNA is TGTGCCTGGAGAGACGGAGACAATCAGCCCCAGCATTTT. The rearrangement joins TRBV30 to TRBJ1-5; unclear D gene. Trimming pared 3 bases from V and 3 bases from J, leaving 9 bases between. Germline V gives CDR1 GTSNPN, CDR2 SVGIG (reference sequence). The CDR3 has 13 residues.

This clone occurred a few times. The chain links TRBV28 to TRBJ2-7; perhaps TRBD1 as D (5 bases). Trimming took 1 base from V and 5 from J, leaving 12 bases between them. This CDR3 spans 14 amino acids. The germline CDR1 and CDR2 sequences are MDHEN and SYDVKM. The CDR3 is CASSLFARVHEQYF. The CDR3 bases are TGTGCCAGCAGTTTATTCGCCAGGGTCCACGAGCAGTACTTC.

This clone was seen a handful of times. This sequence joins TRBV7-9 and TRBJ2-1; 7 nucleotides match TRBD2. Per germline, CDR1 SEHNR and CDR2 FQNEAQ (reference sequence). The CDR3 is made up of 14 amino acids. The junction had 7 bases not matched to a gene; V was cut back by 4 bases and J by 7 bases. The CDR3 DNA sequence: TGTGCCAGCAGCTCTAATGGCGGGGGTAATGAGCAGTTCTTC. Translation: CASSSNGGGNEQFF.

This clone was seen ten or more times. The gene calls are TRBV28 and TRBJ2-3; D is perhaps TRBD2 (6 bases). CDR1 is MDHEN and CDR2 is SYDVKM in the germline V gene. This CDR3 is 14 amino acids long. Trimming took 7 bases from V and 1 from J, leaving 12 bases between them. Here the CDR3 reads CASTLSGRTDTQYF. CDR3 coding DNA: TGTGCCAGCACCCTAAGCGGGCGCACAGATACGCAGTATTTT. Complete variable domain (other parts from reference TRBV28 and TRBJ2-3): DVKVTQSSRYLVKRTGEKVFLECVQDMDHENMFWYRQDPGLGLRLIYFSYDVKMKEKGDIPEGYSVSREKKERFSLILESASTNQTSMYLCASTLSGRTDTQYFGPGTRLTVL.

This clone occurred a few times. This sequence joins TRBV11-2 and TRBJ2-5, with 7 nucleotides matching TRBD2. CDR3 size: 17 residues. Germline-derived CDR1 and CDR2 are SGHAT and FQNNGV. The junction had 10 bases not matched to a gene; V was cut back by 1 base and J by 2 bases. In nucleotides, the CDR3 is TGTGCCAGCAGCTTAGTCCACGGACTCGGGGGGCAAGAGACCCAGTACTTC. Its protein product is CASSLVHGLGGQETQYF.

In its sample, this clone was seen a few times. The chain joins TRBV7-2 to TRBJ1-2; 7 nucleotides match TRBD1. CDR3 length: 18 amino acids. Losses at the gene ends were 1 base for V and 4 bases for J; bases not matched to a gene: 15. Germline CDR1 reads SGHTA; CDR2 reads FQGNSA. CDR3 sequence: CASSLDPSLVGQSYGYTF. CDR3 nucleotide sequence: TGTGCCAGCAGCTTAGATCCATCGCTTGTGGGACAGTCCTATGGCTACACCTTC.

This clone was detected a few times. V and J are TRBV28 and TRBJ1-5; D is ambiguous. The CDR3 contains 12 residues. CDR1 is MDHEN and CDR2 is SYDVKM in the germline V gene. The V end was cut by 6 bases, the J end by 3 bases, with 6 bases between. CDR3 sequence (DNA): TGTGCCAGCAGCCTATTCAATCAGCCCCAGCATTTT. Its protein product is CASSLFNQPQHF.

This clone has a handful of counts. This chain's CDR3 is CASDGGGGQPQHF. CDR3 DNA: TGTGCCTCCGATGGAGGGGGCGGGCAGCCCCAGCATTTT. J is TRBJ1-5 and V is TRBV30, with 7 bases fitting TRBD1. The junction had 10 bases not matched to a gene; V was cut back by 7 bases and J by 7 bases. The CDR3 contains 13 residues. CDR1 and CDR2 from the germline V gene are GTSNPN and SVGIG (reference sequence). The whole variable domain, remainder taken from reference TRBV30 and TRBJ1-5, is SQTIHQWPATLVQPVGSPLSLECTVEGTSNPNLYWYRQAAGRGLQLLFYSVGIGQISSEVPQNLSASRPQDRQFILSSKKLLLSDSGFYLCASDGGGGQPQHFGDGTRLSIL.

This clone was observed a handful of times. Written as DNA, the CDR3 is TGTGCCAGTAGTCCCCGGGAGGGGGCGGCTCTGATCCTGTTTTTT. Its protein product is CASSPREGAALILFF. The rearrangement links TRBV19 to TRBJ1-4, with TRBD1 identical over 7 bases. The CDR3 totals 15 residues. Trimming cost V 5 bases and J 14 bases; bases outside gene matches: 17. Germline CDR1 LNHDA, CDR2 SQIVND (reference sequence).

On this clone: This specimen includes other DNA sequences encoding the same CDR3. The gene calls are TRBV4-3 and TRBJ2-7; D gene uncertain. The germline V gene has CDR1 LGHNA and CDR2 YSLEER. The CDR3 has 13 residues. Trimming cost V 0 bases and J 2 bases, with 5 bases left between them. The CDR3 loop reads CASSQDLPYEQYF. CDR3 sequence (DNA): TGCGCCAGCAGCCAAGATCTTCCCTACGAGCAGTACTTC.

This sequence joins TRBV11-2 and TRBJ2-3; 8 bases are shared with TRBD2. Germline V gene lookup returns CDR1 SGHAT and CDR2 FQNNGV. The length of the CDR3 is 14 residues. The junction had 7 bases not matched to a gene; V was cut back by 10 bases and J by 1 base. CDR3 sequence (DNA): TGTGCCATCCGGCGGGGGGTTGGCACAGATACGCAGTATTTT. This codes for CAIRRGVGTDTQYF.

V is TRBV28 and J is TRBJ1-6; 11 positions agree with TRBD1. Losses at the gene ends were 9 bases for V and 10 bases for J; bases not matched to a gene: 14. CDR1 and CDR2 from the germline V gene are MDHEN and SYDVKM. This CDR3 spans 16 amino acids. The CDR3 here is CASTPQGTGGRSPLHF. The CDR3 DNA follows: TGTGCCAGTACTCCTCAAGGGACAGGGGGTAGATCACCCCTCCACTTT.

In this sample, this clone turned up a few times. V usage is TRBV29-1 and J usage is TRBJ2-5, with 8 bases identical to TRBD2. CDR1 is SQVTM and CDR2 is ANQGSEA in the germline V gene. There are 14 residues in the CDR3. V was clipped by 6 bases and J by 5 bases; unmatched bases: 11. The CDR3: CSVGPGTRRETQYF. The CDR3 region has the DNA TGCAGCGTCGGTCCCGGGACTAGGAGGGAGACCCAGTACTTC.

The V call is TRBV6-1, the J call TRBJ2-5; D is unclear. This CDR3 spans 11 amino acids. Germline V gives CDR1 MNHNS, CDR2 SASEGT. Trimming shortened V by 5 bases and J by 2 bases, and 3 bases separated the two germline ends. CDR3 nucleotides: TGTGCCAGCAGTCCACAAGAGACCCAGTACTTC. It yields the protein CASSPQETQYF.

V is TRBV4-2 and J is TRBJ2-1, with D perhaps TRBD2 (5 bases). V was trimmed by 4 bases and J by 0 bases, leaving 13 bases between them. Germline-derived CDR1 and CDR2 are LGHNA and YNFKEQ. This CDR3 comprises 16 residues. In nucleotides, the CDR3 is TGTGCCAGCAGCCCCGAGGGCCGAAGCTCCTACAATGAGCAGTTCTTC. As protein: CASSPEGRSSYNEQFF.